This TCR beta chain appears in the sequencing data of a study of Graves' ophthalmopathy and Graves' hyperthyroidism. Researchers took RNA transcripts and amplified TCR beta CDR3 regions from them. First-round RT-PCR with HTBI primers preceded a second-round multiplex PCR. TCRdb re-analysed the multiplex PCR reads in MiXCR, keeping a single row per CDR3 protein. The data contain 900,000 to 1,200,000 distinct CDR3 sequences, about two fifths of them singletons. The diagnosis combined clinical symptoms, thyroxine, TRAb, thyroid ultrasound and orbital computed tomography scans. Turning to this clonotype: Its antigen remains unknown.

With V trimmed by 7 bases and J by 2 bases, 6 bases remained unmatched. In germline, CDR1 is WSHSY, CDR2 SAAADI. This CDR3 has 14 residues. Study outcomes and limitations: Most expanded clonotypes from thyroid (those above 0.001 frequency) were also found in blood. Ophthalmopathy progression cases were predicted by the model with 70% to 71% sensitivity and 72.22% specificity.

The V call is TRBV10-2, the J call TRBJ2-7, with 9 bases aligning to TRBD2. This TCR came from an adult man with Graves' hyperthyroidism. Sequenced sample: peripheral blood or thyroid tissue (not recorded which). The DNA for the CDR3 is TGCGCCAGCATAGCGGGAGCGGGAGCCTACGAGCAGTACTTC. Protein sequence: CASIAGAGAYEQYF.